A selection of T cell receptor beta chains follows, all from one sample in a study of glioma-infiltrating T cells. MiXCR, run by TCRdb on the multiplex PCR reads, gives a single entry per CDR3 protein. The table lists some 160,000 distinct CDR3 sequences, about 47% of them singletons, with around 5% in the top ten. The sequenced sample was glioma tissue, nonneoplastic brain tissue, or PBMCs (not recorded which). The receptors originated from a human donor with low-grade glioma or glioblastoma, undergoing nonglioma brain surgery, or in good health (not recorded which). Each CDR3 is given with its conserved first and last residue. The D gene is left open where the match is weak. The listing skips clone size in some rows; elsewhere it reads once, few, many or a size class.

d_call clone_size j_call v_call cdr3_aa cdr3_nt
. many TRBJ2-1 TRBV7-8 CASIDRSSYNEQFF TGTGCCAGTATCGACCGTAGCTCCTACAATGAGCAGTTCTTC
. . TRBJ2-3 TRBV11-2 CASSLDRGNTDTQYF TGTGCCAGCAGCTTAGATAGGGGGAACACAGATACGCAGTATTTT
TRBD2 many TRBJ2-7 TRBV3-1 CASNTGGDEQYF TGTGCCAGCAATACGGGAGGGGACGAGCAGTACTTC
. many TRBJ2-5 TRBV20-1 CSAIGLREETQYF TGCAGTGCTATTGGACTCAGAGAAGAGACCCAGTACTTC
. . TRBJ2-3 TRBV3-1 CASSRITPTDTSTDTQCF TGTGCCAGCAGCCGGATCACCCCTACAGACACTAGCACAGATACGCAGTGTTTT
. . TRBJ2-3 TRBV30 CAWSRCKANTQYF TGTGCCTGGAGCAGATGTAAAGCCAATACGCAGTATTTT
. . TRBJ2-5 TRBV19 CASSIQGTGETQYF TGTGCCAGTAGTATCCAGGGGACCGGAGAGACCCAGTACTTC
. many TRBJ2-1 TRBV20-1 CSAAPLPRPQGEQFF TGCAGTGCGGCCCCTCTCCCGCGTCCCCAGGGTGAGCAGTTCTTC
TRBD2 few TRBJ2-3 TRBV5-1 CASSWSGRGDTQYF TGCGCCAGCAGCTGGAGCGGGAGAGGGGATACGCAGTATTTT
. . TRBJ1-4 TRBV24-1 CATSVSRTATTNEKLFF TGTGCCACCAGTGTCTCCCGGACAGCCACAACTAATGAAAAACTGTTTTTT
TRBD1 . TRBJ1-2 TRBV9 CASSPIEETGGIRAF TGTGCCAGCAGCCCCATTGAGGAGACAGGGGGGATTCGGGCATTC
TRBD2 few TRBJ2-5 TRBV4-1 CASSRGTSGRIQETQYF TGCGCCAGCAGCCGGGGGACTAGCGGGAGAATCCAAGAGACCCAGTACTTC
. . TRBJ1-1 TRBV30 CAWSVPGAEAFF TGTGCCTGGAGTGTACCGGGTGCTGAAGCTTTCTTT
. . TRBJ1-1 TRBV4-2 CASSQVQGMNTEAFF TGTGCCAGCAGCCAAGTACAGGGAATGAACACTGAAGCTTTCTTT
TRBD2 . TRBJ2-1 TRBV19 CASSLAGGRLAVHNEQFF TGTGCCAGTAGTTTAGCCGGGGGGAGACTAGCGGTACACAATGAGCAGTTCTTC
. . TRBJ2-5 TRBV6-6 CAISDTQETQYF TGTGCCATCAGTGACACTCAGGAGACCCAGTACTTC
. many TRBJ1-2 TRBV4-1 CASSPSNRNGYTF TGCGCCAGCAGCCCCTCAAACAGGAATGGCTACACCTTC
TRBD2 many TRBJ2-7 TRBV27 CASSLETSGTYEQYF TGTGCCAGCAGTTTAGAAACTAGCGGAACCTACGAGCAGTACTTC
TRBD1 few TRBJ1-1 TRBV18 CASSLQGPGNTEAFF TGTGCCAGCTCTCTACAGGGGCCAGGGAACACTGAAGCTTTCTTT
. many TRBJ2-7 TRBV3-1 CASSFTRSYEQYF TGTGCCAGCAGCTTTACTAGAAGCTACGAGCAGTACTTC
TRBD2 . TRBJ2-1 TRBV7-8 CASSPQVAGLYNEQFF TGTGCCAGCAGCCCCCAGGTAGCGGGCCTCTACAATGAGCAGTTCTTC
. . TRBJ2-3 TRBV30 CAWSVDALTDTQYF TGTGCCTGGAGTGTAGATGCATTGACGGATACGCAGTATTTT
. many TRBJ2-1 TRBV19 CASSRYLTGEQFF TGTGCCAGTAGTCGATATTTGACGGGTGAGCAGTTCTTC
TRBD2 . TRBJ2-7 TRBV28 CASSLRGAGGKQNF TGTGCCAGCAGTTTACGGGGGGCGGGAGGGAAGCAGAACTTC
. few TRBJ1-4 TRBV2 CASAGRNNEKLFF TGTGCCAGCGCTGGACGGAATAATGAAAAACTGTTTTTT
. medium-sized TRBJ2-7 TRBV28 CASSSPGVVYF TGTGCCAGCAGTTCCCCGGGGGTGGTGTACTTC
TRBD1 many TRBJ1-1 TRBV7-9 CASSSGQPNTEAFF TGTGCCAGCAGTTCGGGACAGCCGAACACTGAAGCTTTCTTT
. . TRBJ2-1 TRBV10-3 CAISEDRSSYEQFF TGTGCCATCAGTGAGGACAGGAGCTCCTATGAGCAGTTCTTC
. . TRBJ1-5 TRBV6-2/TRBV6-3 CASSYYKDEPQHF TGTGCCAGCAGTTACTACAAAGATGAGCCCCAGCATTTT
. . TRBJ2-7 TRBV5-6 CASSLGPNERYF TGTGCCAGCAGCTTGGGCCCCAACGAGCGGTACTTC
TRBD2 . TRBJ2-1 TRBV20-1 CSERWSGRDNEQFF TGCAGTGAGAGATGGAGCGGGAGAGACAATGAGCAGTTCTTC
. few TRBJ2-7 TRBV12-3/TRBV12-4 CASRTGRFSYEQYF TGTGCCAGCAGGACGGGACGGTTCTCCTACGAGCAGTACTTC
. many TRBJ2-2 TRBV6-1 CASSEARLTTGELFF TGTGCCAGCAGTGAAGCGAGACTAACCACCGGGGAGCTGTTTTTT
. . TRBJ2-7 TRBV5-1 CASSTRTDRLSREQYF TGCGCCAGCAGCACCAGGACAGATCGTTTAAGTAGGGAGCAGTACTTC
. many TRBJ2-3 TRBV6-1 CASSDVGGTDTQYF TGTGCCAGCAGTGATGTCGGCGGCACAGATACGCAGTATTTT
TRBD2 many TRBJ2-7 TRBV6-1 CASSRPSGSYSWEQYF TGTGCCAGCAGCCGACCTAGCGGGAGCTACTCGTGGGAGCAGTACTTC
. . TRBJ1-1 TRBV5-1 CASSQEKGWNTEAFF TGCGCCAGCAGCCAAGAGAAAGGGTGGAACACTGAAGCTTTCTTT
TRBD2 . TRBJ2-1 TRBV7-9 CASSSRIAGKNEQFF TGTGCCAGCAGCTCCCGGATAGCGGGAAAGAATGAGCAGTTCTTC
. . TRBJ2-3 TRBV5-5 CASSSFDSTDTQYF TGTGCCAGCAGCTCCTTCGACAGCACAGATACGCAGTATTTT
. many TRBJ2-7 TRBV20-1 CSARFGSTREQYF TGCAGTGCTAGGTTTGGCTCTACGCGGGAGCAGTACTTC
TRBD2 many TRBJ2-3 TRBV28 CASSPPRGGRDLSTDTQYF TGTGCCAGCAGTCCCCCTAGGGGAGGGAGAGATCTAAGCACAGATACGCAGTATTTT